This TCR beta chain was recovered during a study of shared clonotypes between healthy human individuals. Broader study findings: Generally, naive subsets came out with larger estimated richness than memory subsets. Against clonotypes common to all four donors, non-shared ones had lower generation probabilities.

The CDR3 consists of 13 residues. Germline CDR1 and CDR2: MNHEY and SVGAGI. Trimming took off 4 bases at V and 7 bases at J, with 10 bases between the two ends. In the original processing: Owing to the provision of junction-only sequences devoid of quality scores by immunoSEQ, filtering differed. The table came from immunoSEQ multiplex PCR; TCRdb's copy has only in-frame clones and leaves some out. V and J calls and clone size are given by that table; D and trimming were obtained from the DNA. The repertoire holds some 2,400,000 clones, with 90% to 96% as singletons. Worth noting for this clone: The antigen remains undetermined.

This receptor was identified in a man younger than 30 in good health. The chain joins TRBV6-5 to TRBJ2-2, with D unclear. Source material: naive CD4+ T cells sorted from blood. Sample subset: CD45RA+ positively selected. CDR3 sequence: CASSSFDGGELFF. The DNA of the CDR3 is TGTGCCAGCAGTTCTTTCGACGGCGGGGAGCTGTTTTTT.